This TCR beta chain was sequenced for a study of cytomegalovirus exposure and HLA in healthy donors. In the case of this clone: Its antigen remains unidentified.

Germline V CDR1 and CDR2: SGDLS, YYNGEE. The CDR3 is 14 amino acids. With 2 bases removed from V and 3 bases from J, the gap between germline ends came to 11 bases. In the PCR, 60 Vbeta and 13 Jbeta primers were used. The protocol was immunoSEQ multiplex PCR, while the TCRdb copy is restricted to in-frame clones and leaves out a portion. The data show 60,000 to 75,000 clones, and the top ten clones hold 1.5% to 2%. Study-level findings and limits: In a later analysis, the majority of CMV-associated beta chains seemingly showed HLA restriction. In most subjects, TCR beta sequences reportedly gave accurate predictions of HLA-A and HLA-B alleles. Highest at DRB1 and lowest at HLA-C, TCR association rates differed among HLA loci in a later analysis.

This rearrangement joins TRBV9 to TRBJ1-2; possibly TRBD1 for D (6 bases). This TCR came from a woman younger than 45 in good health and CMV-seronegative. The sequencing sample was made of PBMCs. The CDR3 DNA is TGTGCCAGCAGCGTTGGGGGGGCCGACTATGGCTACACCTTC. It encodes CASSVGGADYGYTF.